The 5 T cell receptor beta chains reported below all come from one sample, sequenced in a study of CD4+ T cells in melanoma. The assay was immunoSEQ multiplex PCR, and TCRdb's table has in-frame clones only and misses some. The data show 90,000 to 130,000 clones, 80% to 95% seen once. The sequencing sample was made of peripheral blood. Every receptor here comes from a human donor with melanoma.

CDR3: CASSLASTSGAGDTQYF. The DNA for the CDR3 is TGCGCCAGCAGCTTGGCGTCGACTAGCGGGGCAGGAGATACGCAGTATTTT. The V and J genes are TRBV5-1 and TRBJ2-3, with 11 bases identical to TRBD2. Germline V gene lookup returns CDR1 SGHRS and CDR2 YFSETQ. Trimming cost V 0 bases and J 5 bases; bases outside gene matches: 8. The CDR3 runs 17 residues.

The chain joins TRBV18 to TRBJ1-2; D call uncertain. The ends were cut back, 0 bases at V and 4 bases at J, with 12 bases in the middle. This CDR3 comprises 15 residues. Germline loops: CDR1 KGHSH, CDR2 LQKENI. The CDR3 region has the DNA TGTGCCAGCTCACCACCAATAGGGTCGGGCTATGGCTACACCTTC. This translates into CASSPPIGSGYGYTF.

The rearrangement links TRBV28 to TRBJ2-4; tentative D call: TRBD1 (6 bases). This CDR3 is 16 amino acids long. Deletions cut 6 bases from V and 0 bases from J, with 15 bases between. Germline V CDR1 and CDR2: MDHEN, SYDVKM. CDR3: CASSHLGQRAKNIQYF. The CDR3 nucleotides read TGTGCCAGCAGCCATTTGGGACAAAGAGCCAAAAACATTCAGTACTTC.

The V and J genes are TRBV2 and TRBJ2-7; D is unclear. V was cut by 4 bases and J by 4 bases, with 8 bases left in between. The CDR3 extends over 12 amino acids. Per the germline V gene, CDR1 is SNHLY and CDR2 is FYNNEI. CDR3 sequence: CASSVEAYEQYF. CDR3 nucleotides: TGTGCCAGCAGTGTCGAAGCTTACGAGCAGTACTTC. The variable domain in full, with the rest retrieved from reference TRBV2 and TRBJ2-7, is EPEVTQTPSHQVTQMGQEVILRCVPISNHLYFYWYRQILGQKVEFLVSFYNNEISEKSEIFDDQFSVERPDGSNFTLKIRSTKLEDSAMYFCASSVEAYEQYFGPGTRLTVT.

The DNA for the CDR3 is TGTGCCAGCAGCCCTGGACTAGCGGTAGATGAGCAGTTCTTC. This translates into CASSPGLAVDEQFF. The chain has TRBV7-2 and TRBJ2-1; 10 bases map to TRBD2. CDR3 length: 14 amino acids. Looked up from germline, CDR1 is SGHTA and CDR2 is FQGNSA. Trimming cost V 5 bases and J 8 bases; bases outside gene matches: 6.